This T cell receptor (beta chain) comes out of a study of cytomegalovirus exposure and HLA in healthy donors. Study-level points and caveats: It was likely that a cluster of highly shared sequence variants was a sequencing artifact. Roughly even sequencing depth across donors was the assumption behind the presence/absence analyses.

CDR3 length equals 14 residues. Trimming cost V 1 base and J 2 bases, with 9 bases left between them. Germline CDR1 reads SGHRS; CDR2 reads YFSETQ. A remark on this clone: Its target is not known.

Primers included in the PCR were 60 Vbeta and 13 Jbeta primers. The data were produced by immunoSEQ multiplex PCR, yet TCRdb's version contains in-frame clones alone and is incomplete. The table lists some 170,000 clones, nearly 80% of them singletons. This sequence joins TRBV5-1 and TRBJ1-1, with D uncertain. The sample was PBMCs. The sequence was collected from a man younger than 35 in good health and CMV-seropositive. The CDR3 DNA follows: TGCGCCAGCAGCTTGACGGGAGGTAACACTGAAGCTTTCTTT. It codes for CASSLTGGNTEAFF.